This T cell receptor beta chain originates from a study of vaccination and CD4 T cells after COVID-19. The Oncomine TCR Beta short-read assay was applied to DNA of cultured CD4+ T cells. Genomic DNA was taken out of cultured CD4+ T cells by extraction. MiXCR, applied by TCRdb to the PCR reads, yields one record per CDR3 protein. The sample shows some 18,000 distinct CDR3 sequences, over 25% of them seen only once. Germline assignment: CDR1 SGHRS and CDR2 YFSETQ. V was pared by 2 bases and J by 2 bases, with 10 bases between. The CDR3 spans 14 residues. Comment on this clonotype: What it binds is unknown.

Indicated treatment: approximately 9-day PBMC culture with coronavirus spike peptide pools or control peptides (ViraFEST assay). ViraFEST used peptide pools to expand antigen-specific T cells, then sequenced TCRs. With about nine days of culture completed, CD4+ T cells were isolated by negative selection. The rearrangement uses TRBV5-1 and TRBJ1-1; unclear D gene. This receptor was taken from a human donor with COVID-19. Specimen: cultured CD4+ T cells from blood. CDR3 DNA sequence: TGCGCCAGCAGCTTCGAGGGTAAAAACACTGAAGCTTTCTTT. Encoded protein: CASSFEGKNTEAFF.